This is a list of T cell receptor beta chains from one sample in a study of identical twins. TCRdb ran MiXCR on the 5' RACE reads and lists one entry per CDR3 protein. Of about 500,000 distinct CDR3 sequences detected, roughly an eighth appear once; the ten largest clones hold 0.8% to 1%. These data also formed part of another study, on yellow fever vaccine responses in identical twins.

Sample: CD4+ T cells sorted from blood. The receptors here all came from a young woman in good health. Both conserved end residues are part of each CDR3. Each record gives: J gene, V gene, CDR3 protein.

TRBJ2-7	TRBV5-1	CASSRDRGAYEQYF
TRBJ1-6	TRBV7-2	CASSLAGDNSPLHF
TRBJ2-5	TRBV7-2	CASSSRDLVQETQYF
TRBJ2-1	TRBV20-1	CSANSGRSVNEQFF
TRBJ1-1	TRBV12-3/TRBV12-4	CASSPRTKNTEAFF
TRBJ2-2	TRBV20-1	CSARQSENTGELFF
TRBJ2-7	TRBV5-1	CASSLEGQGPYEQYF
TRBJ2-2	TRBV2	CASRPESHTGELFF
TRBJ2-3	TRBV9	CASSVATSGRADTQYF
TRBJ2-7	TRBV20-1	CSARDVGLAVIEQYF
TRBJ2-3	TRBV6-2/TRBV6-3	CASSYFGRNTDTQYF
TRBJ2-1	TRBV5-1	CASSLVGGRSYNEQFF
TRBJ2-1	TRBV28	CASICRDSVYNEQFF
TRBJ1-5	TRBV6-1	CASTDRFDQPQHF
TRBJ2-7	TRBV6-6	CASSYDRLYEQYF
TRBJ2-3	TRBV5-1	CASSRTGDTQYF
TRBJ2-2	TRBV6-1	CANALDLSGELFF
TRBJ1-2	TRBV6-5	CASSYSKSNYGYTF
TRBJ2-7	TRBV10-2	CASKRGSQYEQYF
TRBJ1-5	TRBV28	CASSSWGSLQPQHF
TRBJ2-1	TRBV19	CASSTTWTSGSHQFF
TRBJ2-2	TRBV2	CASSAGTYTGELFF
TRBJ1-5	TRBV11-2	CASSLDRGGMGNQPQHF
TRBJ2-3	TRBV6-5	CASSANGDTQYF
TRBJ2-1	TRBV12-3/TRBV12-4	CASSSTVKYNEQFF
TRBJ2-3	TRBV5-1	CASSSGREDTQYF
TRBJ2-1	TRBV11-2	CASSSGVDRFF